What follows are 9 T cell receptor beta chains derived from one specimen sequenced in a study of blood T cells in healthy people across ages. A sample-barcoded 5' primer and a J-beta primer mix were used in a second PCR of roughly 7 to 12 cycles. TCRdb reanalysed the 5' RACE reads using MiXCR and keeps one entry per CDR3 protein. This table holds about 1 million distinct CDR3 sequences, under 45% found once. The specimen sequenced was blood. These receptors were taken from a woman aged 60-70 years in good health.

The chain links TRBV6-2 or TRBV6-3 to TRBJ2-4; TRBD2 matches 10 bases. The DNA end favors TRBJ2-7, so the J call may be wrong. This CDR3 comprises 15 residues. CDR1 and CDR2 (germline): MNHEY, SVGEGT. Here the CDR3 DNA reads TGTGCCAGCGAACAAAAGGGGACTAGCGCTTACGAGCAGTACTTC. Its translation is CASEQKGTSAYEQYF.

In regard to this clonotype: A much larger clone sits a single nucleotide away, making a read error possible. The chain is built from TRBV10-2 and TRBJ2-3; the D is unclear. The CDR3 runs 12 residues. The germline gives CDR1 WSHSY, CDR2 SAAADI. CDR3: CASGLTTETQYF. CDR3 DNA: TGCGCCAGCGGGTTGACCACAGAGACGCAGTATTTT.

V gene TRBV5-1 combines with J gene TRBJ2-6, with D possibly being TRBD2 (7 bases). Germline CDR1 is SGHRS and CDR2 is YFSETQ. Trimming stripped 1 base from V and 4 bases from J, with 18 bases between. The CDR3 consists of 18 residues. The CDR3 loop is CASSLTQAGAGGANVLTF. The CDR3 nucleotides read TGCGCCAGCAGCTTGACCCAGGCGGGGGCAGGAGGGGCCAACGTCCTGACTTTC.

A few counts support this clonotype. This chain connects TRBV13 to TRBJ2-7; the D is unclear. CDR1 and CDR2 from the germline V gene are PRHDT and FYEKMQ (reference sequence). The V end lost 1 base, the J end lost 7 bases, and 14 bases lay between the germline ends. The CDR3 is made up of 14 amino acids. The CDR3 DNA reads as TGTGCCAGCAGCTTAGATGGCCGAAAAGGGGAGCAGTACTTC. Its protein product is CASSLDGRKGEQYF.

The chain carries TRBV2 and TRBJ2-3; tentatively, D is TRBD2 (5 bases). CDR1 is SNHLY, CDR2 FYNNEI, per germline. CDR3 length equals 12 residues. V lost 10 bases, J lost 4 bases, and 12 bases lay in between. The CDR3 region has the DNA TGTGCCATGCGGACTCGCTCAGATACGCAGTATTTT. Translation gives CAMRTRSDTQYF.

The chain combines TRBV5-1 with TRBJ2-3; possibly TRBD1 for D (5 bases). There are 15 residues in the CDR3. V lost 4 bases, J lost 0 bases, and 12 bases lay in between. The V gene's germline CDR1 is SGHRS and CDR2 YFSETQ. Here the CDR3 reads CASSVETGSTDTQYF. Written as DNA, the CDR3 is TGCGCCAGCAGCGTCGAAACAGGTAGCACAGATACGCAGTATTTT.

A remark on this clonotype: A read error may account for a junction end that differs from germline. V and J are TRBV7-8 and TRBJ2-7; no definite D call. Per germline, CDR1 SGHVS and CDR2 FQNEAQ. The length of the CDR3 is 17 residues. The CDR3 nucleotides are TGTGCCTGCAGCTTAGATGTCTTTGGCGGACCCTCCTACGAGCAGTACTTC. This sequence encodes CACSLDVFGGPSYEQYF.

The chain has TRBV6-2 or TRBV6-3 and TRBJ2-7; 8 positions agree with TRBD2. V shed 2 bases, J shed 3 bases, and the junction held 6 bases outside the gene matches. Germline CDR1 and CDR2: MNHEY and SVGEGT. The CDR3 is 15 amino acids. The CDR3 region is CASSYPKGTSYEQYF. CDR3 coding DNA: TGTGCCAGCAGTTACCCTAAAGGGACTAGCTACGAGCAGTACTTC.

V gene TRBV6-1 combines with J gene TRBJ1-1; the D is unclear. Trimming removed 7 bases from V and 2 bases from J, with 11 bases in between. In germline, CDR1 is MNHNS, CDR2 SASEGT. The CDR3 contains 13 residues. CDR3 nucleotide sequence: TGTGCCAGCATCCTGGGAGGAAACACTGAAGCTTTCTTT. As protein: CASILGGNTEAFF.